Listed below are T cell receptor beta chains from one sample, sequenced in a study of blood T cells in healthy people across ages. MiXCR, run by TCRdb on the 5' RACE reads, gives a single entry per CDR3 protein. This sample has around 940,000 distinct CDR3 sequences, with 45% to 60% found just once. The sample comprised blood. Every receptor here comes from a woman aged 55-69 years in good health. Each CDR3 is given with its conserved first and last residue. The order of the fields is clone size, V gene, J gene, D gene, CDR3 protein, CDR3 DNA. D genes are given only for firm matches. Not all rows give a size; the values are once, few, many and, for expanded clones, a class.

>few|TRBV30|TRBJ2-7|-
CAWGGGPRAYEQYF
TGTGCCTGGGGAGGAGGACCCCGAGCCTACGAGCAGTACTTC
>once|TRBV6-5|TRBJ1-6|-
CASSYSFSINSPLHF
TGTGCCAGCAGTTATTCGTTCAGCATTAATTCACCCCTCCACTTT
>few|TRBV20-1|TRBJ2-4|-
CSAPGHRPGEQYF
TGCAGTGCCCCGGGACACCGACCGGGTGAGCAGTACTTC
>-|TRBV29-1|TRBJ2-7|TRBD2
CSVVGRGGYEQYF
TGCAGCGTTGTCGGGAGGGGCGGCTACGAGCAGTACTTC
>few|TRBV10-3|TRBJ2-3|-
CAIGPGGRTDTQYF
TGTGCCATCGGCCCTGGGGGGAGAACAGATACGCAGTATTTT
>-|TRBV3-1|TRBJ1-5|-
CASGEGHGNQPQHF
TGTGCCAGCGGGGAGGGACACGGAAATCAGCCCCAGCATTTT
>few|TRBV4-2|TRBJ1-5|TRBD1
CASSQDRGPDQPQHF
TGTGCCAGCAGCCAAGACAGGGGGCCGGATCAGCCCCAGCATTTT
>-|TRBV7-8|TRBJ2-4|TRBD1
CASSKGQGRSHIQYF
TGTGCCAGCAGCAAGGGACAGGGACGTTCGCACATTCAGTACTTC
>few|TRBV28|TRBJ2-4|-
CASSTLSLAKNIQYF
TGTGCCAGCAGTACCCTGAGCCTAGCCAAAAACATTCAGTACTTC
>-|TRBV12-3/TRBV12-4|TRBJ1-6|-
CASSLSGRISPLHF
TGTGCCAGCAGTTTAAGCGGCCGGATTTCACCCCTCCACTTT
>-|TRBV6-1|TRBJ2-3|-
CASSRQYF
TGTGCCAGCTCCCGTCAGTATTTT
>few|TRBV7-9|TRBJ2-7|TRBD2
CACVGLAGYEQYF
TGTGCCTGCGTGGGACTAGCGGGCTACGAGCAGTACTTC
>-|TRBV13|TRBJ2-3|-
CASRNIANTQYF
TGTGCCAGCAGAAACATAGCTAATACGCAGTATTTT
>-|TRBV28|TRBJ2-7|TRBD1
CASSLGQGEQYF
TGTGCCAGCAGTCTCGGACAGGGCGAGCAGTACTTC
>-|TRBV7-2|TRBJ2-2|-
CASFRAGPGELFF
TGTGCCAGCTTTCGCGCCGGGCCCGGGGAGCTGTTTTTT
>few|TRBV28|TRBJ2-3|-
CASSFPWQQTDTQYF
TGTGCCAGCAGTTTCCCTTGGCAGCAGACAGATACGCAGTATTTT
>-|TRBV29-1|TRBJ2-5|-
CSVEEAGRPQETQYF
TGCAGCGTTGAAGAGGCGGGCAGGCCCCAAGAGACCCAGTACTTC
>-|TRBV4-3|TRBJ1-2|TRBD1
CASSQDLSIRGNYGYTF
TGCGCCAGCAGCCAAGATTTGAGTATCAGGGGGAACTATGGCTACACCTTC
>-|TRBV27|TRBJ1-1|-
CATRPGLPRVLNTEAFF
TGTGCCACACGACCGGGACTGCCGAGAGTATTGAACACTGAAGCTTTCTTT
>-|TRBV27|TRBJ2-1|TRBD1
CASSLFSGQGINEQFF
TGTGCCAGCAGTTTGTTCTCGGGACAGGGTATCAATGAGCAGTTCTTC
>few|TRBV5-1|TRBJ2-7|-
CASSYAPLDEQYF
TGCGCCAGCAGCTATGCCCCTTTGGACGAGCAGTACTTC
>-|TRBV5-1|TRBJ2-3|-
CASSLGMGLADTQYF
TGCGCCAGCAGCTTAGGGATGGGATTGGCAGATACGCAGTATTTT
>-|TRBV18|TRBJ2-1|-
CASSPVRDNEQFF
TGTGCCAGCTCACCGGTGCGGGACAATGAGCAGTTCTTC
>-|TRBV28|TRBJ2-7|-
CASSSFDRRGFEQYF
TGTGCCAGCAGTTCCTTCGACAGGCGCGGGTTCGAGCAGTACTTC
>few|TRBV7-2|TRBJ2-7|TRBD2
CASSFFHAGGSEQYF
TGTGCCAGCAGCTTTTTCCACGCGGGAGGATCTGAGCAGTACTTC
>-|TRBV6-6|TRBJ2-3|TRBD2
CASRRLAGAADTQYF
TGTGCCAGCAGACGACTAGCGGGAGCGGCAGATACGCAGTATTTT
>once|TRBV13|TRBJ1-1|-
CASSPRDPNIMNTEAFF
TGTGCCAGCAGCCCACGGGACCCCAACATCATGAACACTGAAGCTTTCTTT
>-|TRBV3-1|TRBJ2-5|-
CASSQVPAAGDQETQYF
TGTGCCAGCAGCCAAGTCCCGGCGGCTGGCGACCAAGAGACCCAGTACTTC
>-|TRBV4-3|TRBJ2-5|-
CASSPVGQETQYF
TGCGCCAGCAGCCCCGTTGGCCAAGAGACCCAGTACTTC
>-|TRBV20-1|TRBJ2-3|TRBD2
CSARRLAGGWGTDTQYF
TGCAGTGCTAGACGGTTAGCGGGAGGTTGGGGCACAGATACGCAGTATTTT
>-|TRBV9|TRBJ2-1|TRBD2
CASSVASGDYNEQFF
TGTGCCAGCAGCGTAGCTAGCGGGGACTACAATGAGCAGTTCTTC
>once|TRBV5-6|TRBJ2-4|TRBD2
CASSLMFGTSGELAKNIQYF
TGTGCCAGCAGCTTGATGTTCGGGACTAGCGGGGAACTAGCCAAAAACATTCAGTACTTC
>-|TRBV6-4|TRBJ2-1|TRBD2
CASSPLAREGYGNEQFF
TGTGCCAGCAGCCCGCTTGCGCGGGAGGGTTATGGAAATGAGCAGTTCTTC
>-|TRBV5-6|TRBJ2-1|-
CASSVVSRNEQFF
TGTGCCAGCAGCGTGGTTTCCCGCAATGAGCAGTTCTTC
>-|TRBV2|TRBJ2-5|-
CASSRKGAEYF
TGTGCCAGCTCGAGGAAGGGAGCAGAGTACTTC
>-|TRBV28|TRBJ1-2|TRBD1
CASTPTGLYYGYTF
TGTGCCAGCACCCCGACAGGGCTCTACTATGGCTACACCTTC
>-|TRBV6-5|TRBJ2-1|-
CASSYSAGRDEQFF
TGTGCCAGCAGTTACTCCGCGGGGCGGGATGAGCAGTTCTTC
>-|TRBV15|TRBJ2-7|TRBD1
CATSRADRGYEQYF
TGTGCCACCAGCAGAGCCGACAGGGGCTACGAGCAGTACTTC
>-|TRBV20-1|TRBJ2-1|TRBD2
CSARGGTSGHYNEQFF
TGCAGTGCTAGAGGCGGGACTAGCGGGCATTACAATGAGCAGTTCTTC
>-|TRBV7-9|TRBJ2-5|TRBD2
CASSGRLAGLSETQYF
TGTGCCAGCAGCGGACGACTAGCGGGCCTGTCGGAGACCCAGTACTTC
>-|TRBV2|TRBJ1-5|-
CASTLGFSNQPQHF
TGTGCCAGCACTTTAGGATTTAGCAATCAGCCCCAGCATTTT
>-|TRBV28|TRBJ2-7|-
CASAGGIATHEQYF
TGTGCCAGCGCAGGAGGGATTGCCACCCACGAGCAGTACTTC
>-|TRBV7-9|TRBJ1-1|-
CASSLEARGNTEAFF
TGTGCCAGCAGCTTAGAGGCCCGCGGGAACACTGAAGCTTTCTTT
>-|TRBV6-4|TRBJ2-3|-
CASSDFRDTQYF
TGTGCCAGCAGTGACTTTAGGGATACGCAGTATTTT
>many|TRBV5-1|TRBJ2-5|-
CASSFESSRRETQYF
TGCGCCAGCAGCTTCGAGTCTAGCCGGCGAGAGACCCAGTACTTC
>few|TRBV6-1|TRBJ2-5|-
CATSPDLQPLETQYF
TGTGCCACCTCGCCAGACTTACAGCCTTTGGAGACCCAGTACTTC
>few|TRBV7-2|TRBJ2-7|-
CASSFDRFNYEQYF
TGTGCCAGCAGCTTTGACAGATTTAACTACGAGCAGTACTTC
>few|TRBV12-3/TRBV12-4|TRBJ2-7|TRBD2
CASSSWTSGRYEQYF
TGTGCCAGCAGTTCGTGGACTAGCGGGAGATACGAGCAGTACTTC
>-|TRBV30|TRBJ2-1|TRBD1
CAWSVQGKEQFF
TGTGCCTGGAGTGTACAGGGGAAAGAGCAGTTCTTC
>few|TRBV29-1|TRBJ2-3|TRBD2
CSVEDPSGSPDTQYF
TGCAGCGTTGAAGATCCTAGCGGGAGTCCAGATACGCAGTATTTT
>few|TRBV20-1|TRBJ1-5|-
CSAREWGGPNQPQHF
TGCAGTGCTAGAGAGTGGGGCGGCCCCAATCAGCCCCAGCATTTT
>once|TRBV7-3|TRBJ1-5|TRBD1
CASGPWTGTTGNQPQHF
TGTGCCAGCGGCCCTTGGACAGGAACGACGGGCAATCAGCCCCAGCATTTT
>-|TRBV9|TRBJ1-6|-
CASSPKPNSPLHF
TGTGCCAGCAGCCCAAAGCCTAATTCACCCCTCCACTTT
>-|TRBV4-1|TRBJ2-5|-
CASRAQIYQETQYF
TGCGCCAGCAGAGCCCAGATATACCAAGAGACCCAGTACTTC
>-|TRBV12-3/TRBV12-4|TRBJ2-1|-
CASSSHEQFF
TGTGCCAGCAGTTCCCATGAGCAGTTCTTC